This TCR beta chain was captured in a study of cytomegalovirus exposure and HLA in healthy donors. In the PCR, 60 Vbeta and 13 Jbeta primers were used. This table comes from immunoSEQ multiplex PCR, and its TCRdb copy is limited to in-frame clones, with some not included. This sample yields around 150,000 clones, of which roughly 70% are seen a single time; over 3% belongs to the top ten. Sample: PBMCs. The receptor's source is a male donor in good health and CMV-seronegative.

CDR3 bases: TGTGCCAGCAGCTTAGATCCTAGCGGGGGTGCCGGGGAGCTGTTTTTT. This encodes CASSLDPSGGAGELFF. The chain links TRBV7-8 to TRBJ2-2; 10 bases are a match to TRBD2. Germline V gene lookup returns CDR1 SGHVS and CDR2 FQNEAQ. Trimming cost V 1 base and J 6 bases; bases outside gene matches: 5. The CDR3 loop spans 16 amino acids. Supplemented by reference TRBV7-8 and TRBJ2-2, the full variable domain reads GAGVSQSPRYKVAKRGQDVALRCDPISGHVSLFWYQQALGQGPEFLTYFQNEAQLDKSGLPSDRFFAERPEGSVSTLKIQRTQQEDSAVYLCASSLDPSGGAGELFFGEGSRLTVL.